What follows are 2 T cell receptor beta chains derived from one specimen sequenced in a study of T cell responses to AZD1222 COVID-19 vaccine. Here immunoSEQ multiplex PCR was the method, and the copy in TCRdb shows in-frame clones only, minus some. In the table there are 150,000 to 200,000 clones, 85% to 95% of which are singletons. The sample here was peripheral blood, taken on day 0 of AZD1222 vaccination. The source is an adult in good health.

V gene TRBV30 combines with J gene TRBJ1-1, with D unresolved. Germline V gene sequence: CDR1 GTSNPN, CDR2 SVGIG (reference sequence). The V and J ends lost 2 bases and 10 bases respectively, with 14 bases between them. This CDR3 has 12 residues. CDR3 region: CAWSPRGFLAFF. Here the CDR3 DNA reads TGTGCCTGGAGTCCCCGCGGTTTTCTAGCTTTCTTT. Supplemented by reference TRBV30 and TRBJ1-1, the full variable domain reads SQTIHQWPATLVQPVGSPLSLECTVEGTSNPNLYWYRQAAGRGLQLLFYSVGIGQISSEVPQNLSASRPQDRQFILSSKKLLLSDSGFYLCAWSPRGFLAFFGQGTRLTVV.

The chain has TRBV19 and TRBJ1-1, with D perhaps TRBD1 (5 bases). V lost 2 bases, J lost 10 bases, and 8 bases lay in between. Germline V lookup: CDR1 LNHDA, CDR2 SQIVND (reference sequence). This CDR3 has 11 amino acids. DNA for the CDR3: TGTGCCAGTAGTATACCTAGGGGAGCTTTCTTT. Protein: CASSIPRGAFF.